Shown below are 29 T cell receptor beta chains from a single sample sequenced in a study of control samples from healthy donors and cancer patients. Measured with immunoSEQ multiplex PCR; TCRdb has only the in-frame clones, and not every one. The table shows approximately 190,000 clones, with roughly nine tenths occurring only once. The sequencing sample was made of blood. The receptors come from a man younger than 40 in good health.

V usage is TRBV7-8 and J usage is TRBJ2-6, with D unclear. The V gene's germline CDR1 is SGHVS and CDR2 FQNEAQ. Trimming removed 5 bases at V and 2 bases at J, with 13 bases between. There are 16 residues in the CDR3. In DNA form, the CDR3 reads TGTGCCAGCAGCCCCCGGGTCTCCGCTGGGGCCAACGTCCTGACTTTC. As protein: CASSPRVSAGANVLTF. Based on the CDR3 plus reference TRBV7-8 and TRBJ2-6, the full variable domain is GAGVSQSPRYKVAKRGQDVALRCDPISGHVSLFWYQQALGQGPEFLTYFQNEAQLDKSGLPSDRFFAERPEGSVSTLKIQRTQQEDSAVYLCASSPRVSAGANVLTFGAGSRLTVL.

This clone came up once. The V gene is TRBV2, the J gene TRBJ1-1, with 8 bases matching TRBD1. The CDR3 is 15 amino acids. The germline CDR1 and CDR2 sequences are SNHLY and FYNNEI. Trimming cost V 7 bases and J 0 bases; bases outside gene matches: 7. This CDR3 is CASNFQGAVNTEAFF. The DNA of the CDR3 is TGTGCCAGCAATTTCCAGGGGGCGGTGAACACTGAAGCTTTCTTT.

Only one count was recorded for this clone. The chain recombines TRBV30 with TRBJ2-7, with TRBD1 matching over 9 bases. V shed 4 bases, J shed 3 bases, and the junction held 7 bases outside the gene matches. Germline CDR1 and CDR2: GTSNPN and SVGIG (reference sequence). CDR3 length: 14 residues. The CDR3 DNA reads as TGTGCCTGGATGAAGAAGACAGGGGGCTACGAGCAGTACTTC. As protein: CAWMKKTGGYEQYF.

The chain joins TRBV11-2 to TRBJ1-1; TRBD1 might be the D (5 bases). The CDR3 spans 16 residues. Germline V gene lookup returns CDR1 SGHAT and CDR2 FQNNGV. Trimming removed 0 bases from V and 1 base from J, with 12 bases in between. CDR3 nucleotide sequence: TGTGCCAGCAGCTTAGAGAGGTTTGGGGGGAACACTGAAGCTTTCTTT. Translated, it gives CASSLERFGGNTEAFF.

V usage is TRBV5-6 and J usage is TRBJ1-2, with a tentative D call TRBD1 (5 bases). The CDR3 runs to 14 residues. Trimming took off 0 bases at V and 6 bases at J, with 12 bases between the two ends. Germline CDR1 SGHDT, CDR2 YYEEEE. The chain's CDR3 is CASSLEARAHGYTF. In DNA form, the CDR3 reads TGTGCCAGCAGCTTGGAGGCCAGGGCCCATGGCTACACCTTC.

This rearrangement joins TRBV30 to TRBJ2-6, with a possible D match to TRBD2 (6 bases). The V end was cut by 2 bases, the J end by 2 bases, with 10 bases between. CDR1 and CDR2 from the germline V gene are GTSNPN and SVGIG (reference sequence). The CDR3 runs to 15 residues. Here the CDR3 reads CAWSKLATGANVLTF. The CDR3 bases are TGTGCCTGGAGTAAACTAGCTACTGGGGCCAACGTCCTGACTTTC.

This chain joins TRBV2 and TRBJ1-5; D is possibly TRBD1 (6 bases). Germline V CDR1 and CDR2: SNHLY, FYNNEI. The CDR3 is 15 residues long. The V gene lost 0 bases and the J gene lost 9 bases, with 15 bases spanning the gap. The CDR3 protein is CASSEAQGTARPQHF. The CDR3 DNA follows: TGTGCCAGCAGTGAAGCTCAGGGGACGGCTCGGCCCCAGCATTTT.

This sequence joins TRBV5-4 and TRBJ1-4; D gene ambiguous. The V gene lost 6 bases and the J gene lost 7 bases, with 13 bases spanning the gap. The CDR3 runs 13 residues. CDR1 is SGHNT and CDR2 is YYREEE in the germline V gene (reference sequence). The CDR3 coding sequence is TGTGCCAGCAAAGGGCAGGCGAGTGAAAAACTGTTTTTT. Its translation: CASKGQASEKLFF.

The rearrangement links TRBV5-6 to TRBJ2-6, with D maybe TRBD2 (6 bases). This CDR3 has 16 amino acids. V was shortened by 3 bases and J by 4 bases, with 14 bases between the two germline ends. Germline loops: CDR1 SGHDT, CDR2 YYEEEE. The CDR3 DNA is TGTGCCAGCAGCTCCCGGGGGAGGTCGGGGGCCAACGTCCTGACTTTC. This codes for CASSSRGRSGANVLTF.

The gene calls are TRBV12-3 or TRBV12-4 and TRBJ1-1; 7 bases match TRBD1. Germline trimming cut 7 bases from V and 10 bases from J; bases unmatched to any gene: 12. The CDR3 length is 13 residues. Written as DNA, the CDR3 is TGTGCCAGCAAGCCGACAGGGATTATTCGAGCTTTCTTT. Its translation is CASKPTGIIRAFF.

The gene calls are TRBV30 and TRBJ2-1; 15 bases match TRBD2. Trimming took 3 bases from V and 9 from J; bases not matched to a gene: 0. The V gene's germline CDR1 is GTSNPN and CDR2 SVGIG (reference sequence). This CDR3 region has 13 residues. DNA for the CDR3: TGTGCCTGGAGGGGACTAGCGGGGGGTGAGCAGTTCTTC. Its translation: CAWRGLAGGEQFF.

The chain couples TRBV6-5 to TRBJ2-1, with D perhaps matching TRBD2 (5 bases). CDR3 length: 16 amino acids. The germline V and J ends were trimmed by 2 bases and 8 bases, with 19 bases remaining between them. Per germline, CDR1 MNHEY and CDR2 SVGAGI. CDR3 sequence (DNA): TGTGCCAGCAGTTACGGTTCGGGAACTACCCTTTATGAGCAGTTCTTC. It specifies CASSYGSGTTLYEQFF.

As regards this clone: Other DNA sequences within the sample encode an identical CDR3. V usage is TRBV5-1 and J usage is TRBJ2-7; D remains ambiguous. Germline loops: CDR1 SGHRS, CDR2 YFSETQ. V lost 0 bases and J 4 bases, leaving 5 bases between the germline ends. This CDR3 region has 12 residues. The chain's CDR3 is CASSLGRYEQYF. CDR3 nucleotide sequence: TGCGCCAGCAGCTTGGGACGGTACGAGCAGTACTTC.

The J gene is TRBJ1-4, the V gene TRBV28, with 8 bases lining up with TRBD1. J was trimmed by 7 bases and V by 9 bases; bases with no gene match: 10. The CDR3 sequence is 14 residues long. Looked up from germline, CDR1 is MDHEN and CDR2 is SYDVKM. DNA of the CDR3: TGTGCCAGTAGTGACAGGGGAGCAAGTGAAAAACTGTTTTTT. It codes for CASSDRGASEKLFF. Combining the CDR3 with reference TRBV28 and TRBJ1-4 gives the whole variable domain DVKVTQSSRYLVKRTGEKVFLECVQDMDHENMFWYRQDPGLGLRLIYFSYDVKMKEKGDIPEGYSVSREKKERFSLILESASTNQTSMYLCASSDRGASEKLFFGSGTQLSVL.

CDR3 residues: CASSQDGDRVGYTF. The DNA of the CDR3 is TGCGCCAGCAGCCAAGATGGGGACAGGGTCGGCTACACCTTC. V and J are TRBV4-1 and TRBJ1-2, with 9 bases that match TRBD1. With V trimmed by 0 bases and J by 8 bases, 4 bases remained unmatched. From germline, CDR1 is MGHRA and CDR2 YSYEKL. The CDR3 totals 14 residues.

The DNA of the CDR3 is TGTGCCAGCAGTCCCAGGGGGGGGAATGAAAAACTGTTTTTT. This translates into CASSPRGGNEKLFF. J is TRBJ1-4 and V is TRBV7-9; 7 bases are a match to TRBD1. Germline-derived CDR1 and CDR2 are SEHNR and FQNEAQ (reference sequence). There are 14 residues in the CDR3. V shed 6 bases and J 5 bases; nucleotides not matched to a gene: 6.

This clone was seen a single time. The rearrangement links TRBV18 to TRBJ2-2, with unresolved D. Trimming took 6 bases from V and 11 from J, leaving 16 bases between them. CDR1 is KGHSH and CDR2 is LQKENI in the germline V gene. CDR3 length: 13 amino acids. In nucleotides, the CDR3 is TGTGCCAGCTCCCCTTCCAAGGTGGGCGAGCTGTTTTTT. Its translation is CASSPSKVGELFF.

The V gene is TRBV19, the J gene TRBJ1-5, with 8 bases matching TRBD1. CDR3 length: 17 residues. Germline V gene sequence: CDR1 LNHDA, CDR2 SQIVND (reference sequence). The junction had 6 bases not matched to a gene; V was cut back by 2 bases and J by 0 bases. This CDR3 is CASSISQGAYSNQPQHF. The CDR3 nucleotides are TGTGCCAGTAGTATAAGCCAGGGGGCCTATAGCAATCAGCCCCAGCATTTT.

The chain links TRBV5-1 to TRBJ1-2; 7 positions match TRBD1. Germline CDR1 and CDR2: SGHRS and YFSETQ. CDR3 length: 17 residues. J gave up 3 bases and V 4 bases, and 15 bases lay outside the gene matches. The CDR3 coding sequence is TGCGCCAGCAGCCATACGACAGGGATAAGGTTCGACTATGGCTACACCTTC. Translated: CASSHTTGIRFDYGYTF.

The CDR3 is CASAGQLNSPLHF. For the CDR3, the DNA is TGTGCCAGCGCGGGACAGCTAAATTCACCCCTCCACTTT. The chain is built from TRBV2 and TRBJ1-6; TRBD1 aligns across 7 bases. Germline CDR1 and CDR2: SNHLY and FYNNEI. This CDR3 spans 13 amino acids. V dropped 8 bases and J dropped 7; count of bases not matched to a gene: 5.

This chain links TRBV9 with TRBJ1-2, with 8 bases fitting TRBD1. From germline, CDR1 is SGDLS and CDR2 YYNGEE. V lost 3 bases and J lost 4; bases outside the gene matches: 14. This CDR3 contains 17 residues. CDR3 nucleotide sequence: TGTGCCAGCAGCGCAGGACCCAATGCGGACAGGGTCTATGGCTACACCTTC. It codes for CASSAGPNADRVYGYTF.

CDR3 region: CASSSDRGLSGYTF. In DNA form, the CDR3 reads TGCGCCAGCAGCTCGGACAGGGGGCTTAGTGGCTACACCTTC. The gene calls are TRBV5-1 and TRBJ1-2; 11 nucleotides match TRBD1. The CDR3 totals 14 residues. Germline V CDR1 and CDR2: SGHRS, YFSETQ. V lost 3 bases to trimming and J lost 7 bases; unmatched junction nucleotides: 5. Looking up the rest from reference TRBV5-1 and TRBJ1-2 gives the full variable domain: KAGVTQTPRYLIKTRGQQVTLSCSPISGHRSVSWYQQTPGQGLQFLFEYFSETQRNKGNFPGRFSGRQFSNSRSEMNVSTLELGDSALYLCASSSDRGLSGYTFGSGTRLTVV.

The V call is TRBV6-6, the J call TRBJ2-7; 9 bases align to TRBD1. The V gene's germline CDR1 is MNHNY and CDR2 SVGAGI (reference sequence). V lost 6 bases and J lost 3; bases outside the gene matches: 9. The CDR3 extends over 15 amino acids. The CDR3 here is CASREGGTGYYEQYF. CDR3 in DNA: TGTGCCAGCAGAGAGGGCGGGACAGGGTACTACGAGCAGTACTTC.

The chain has TRBV6-2 or TRBV6-3 and TRBJ1-2; unclear D gene. With 5 bases removed from V and 3 bases from J, the gap between germline ends came to 19 bases. Per the germline V gene, CDR1 is MNHEY and CDR2 is SVGEGT. This CDR3 is 16 amino acids long. The CDR3 loop reads CASSPTEGPKYYGYTF. CDR3 coding DNA: TGTGCCAGCAGTCCCACGGAGGGCCCGAAATACTATGGCTACACCTTC.

The CDR3, as DNA: TGCGCCAGCAGTGAGTCGTCAGGTGGACAGCCCCAGCATTTT. Its translation: CASSESSGGQPQHF. The chain carries TRBV10-2 and TRBJ1-5; D remains unclear. V shed 0 bases and J shed 7 bases, with 10 bases lying between them. The CDR3 totals 14 residues. Looked up from germline, CDR1 is WSHSY and CDR2 is SAAADI.

This chain connects TRBV27 to TRBJ1-5, with 12 nucleotides matching TRBD1. The germline V gene has CDR1 MNHEY and CDR2 SMNVEV (reference sequence). V lost 5 bases to trimming and J lost 2 bases; unmatched junction nucleotides: 7. The CDR3 sequence is 17 residues long. The CDR3, as DNA: TGTGCCAGCAGTAATTCCGGGACAGGGGGCGGCAATCAGCCCCAGCATTTT. Protein: CASSNSGTGGGNQPQHF.

This clone occurred once. V usage is TRBV27 and J usage is TRBJ2-3; D unresolved. Germline values: CDR1 MNHEY, CDR2 SMNVEV (reference sequence). The CDR3 is 16 residues long. V lost 2 bases to trimming and J lost 2 bases, with 14 bases between them. This chain's CDR3 is CASSLEFFSHTDTQYF. CDR3 nucleotides: TGTGCCAGCAGTTTAGAGTTTTTTAGTCACACAGATACGCAGTATTTT.

This chain links TRBV30 with TRBJ1-2, with 9 bases that match TRBD1. CDR1 is GTSNPN and CDR2 is SVGIG in the germline V gene (reference sequence). The CDR3 runs to 14 residues. V shed 5 bases and J 4 bases; nucleotides not matched to a gene: 8. The CDR3: CAWLLTGGGYGYTF. CDR3 bases: TGTGCCTGGCTCTTAACAGGGGGCGGCTATGGCTACACCTTC.

The V gene is TRBV5-4, the J gene TRBJ2-1; D call uncertain. The germline gives CDR1 SGHNT, CDR2 YYREEE (reference sequence). This CDR3 comprises 14 residues. Trimming stripped 4 bases from V and 5 bases from J, with 13 bases between. The CDR3 region is CASSPPSVDNEQFF. The CDR3 coding sequence is TGTGCCAGCAGCCCCCCGTCGGTGGACAATGAGCAGTTCTTC.